One sample yielded the 18 T cell receptor beta chains listed below, sequenced in a study of blood T cell repertoires in COVID-19 (dated by TCRdb to about 2020). Libraries were prepared through the immunoSEQ multiplex PCR assay. The source is immuneACCESS, and TCRdb retained only in-frame sequences with V and J called. Part of the clones is not carried over; for the studies checked, unresolved V genes explain less than half of this, and the remainder is unexplained. The sample profile shows a few hundred thousand clones; roughly 85% of them were found once. The ten largest clones capture 11% of the sample. Material for sequencing was peripheral blood. The receptors were gathered from a woman in her sixties or seventies with acute or convalescent COVID-19.

The chain joins TRBV5-6 to TRBJ1-6; D gene unclear. The CDR3 has 16 amino acids. Per the germline V gene, CDR1 is SGHDT and CDR2 is YYEEEE. Trimming took off 4 bases at V and 3 bases at J, with 14 bases between the two ends. The CDR3 bases are TGTGCCAGCAGCCCCACCGTGCGAGGCTATAATTCACCCCTCCACTTT. Translating gives CASSPTVRGYNSPLHF.

The chain combines TRBV18 with TRBJ2-5; D is ambiguous. Germline-derived CDR1 and CDR2 are KGHSH and LQKENI. Trimming left V 1 base short and J 4 bases short, with 7 bases between. This CDR3 has 13 residues. CDR3 sequence: CASSPQSVETQYF. The DNA of the CDR3 is TGTGCCAGCTCACCACAAAGCGTAGAGACCCAGTACTTC.

The chain links TRBV5-1 to TRBJ2-3; TRBD1 aligns across 7 bases. This CDR3 is built from 15 residues. Germline assignment: CDR1 SGHRS and CDR2 YFSETQ. V trimming: 3 bases; J trimming: 3 bases; junction bases outside the gene matches: 7. CDR3 coding DNA: TGCGCCAGCAGCTCGGGGCGACAGGGAACAGATACGCAGTATTTT. It encodes CASSSGRQGTDTQYF.

Here the CDR3 DNA reads TGTGCCAGCAAAAGGACGACAGGGGGTGTATACGAGCAGTACTTC. Encoded protein: CASKRTTGGVYEQYF. The chain uses TRBV6-5 and TRBJ2-7; 9 nucleotides match TRBD1. Germline V gives CDR1 MNHEY, CDR2 SVGAGI. The J segment lost 4 bases and the V segment lost 7 bases, leaving 11 bases of the junction unmatched. This CDR3 region has 15 residues.

The chain combines TRBV5-1 with TRBJ2-1; D is possibly TRBD2 (5 bases). V dropped 0 bases and J dropped 2 bases, with 12 bases sitting between them. This CDR3 has 16 amino acids. Germline CDR1 reads SGHRS; CDR2 reads YFSETQ. CDR3 nucleotide sequence: TGCGCCAGCAGCTTGGCCGGGGAAATCCCCTACAATGAGCAGTTCTTC. Translating gives CASSLAGEIPYNEQFF.

The chain couples TRBV7-6 to TRBJ1-3; D perhaps matches TRBD1 (6 bases). Deletions cut 5 bases from V and 5 bases from J, with 19 bases between. The length of the CDR3 is 16 residues. CDR1 and CDR2 (germline): SGHVS, FNYEAQ. This CDR3 reads CASSVGAGGRRNTIYF. The CDR3 nucleotides read TGTGCCAGCAGCGTCGGGGCGGGGGGCCGGAGAAACACCATATATTTT.

The chain couples TRBV5-6 to TRBJ2-1; maybe TRBD1 (6 bases). Germline V lookup: CDR1 SGHDT, CDR2 YYEEEE. This CDR3 comprises 16 residues. V was pared by 0 bases and J by 2 bases, with 12 bases between. The CDR3 region has the DNA TGTGCCAGCAGCTTGGAGGTCAGGGGTGCCTACAATGAGCAGTTCTTC. It specifies CASSLEVRGAYNEQFF.

The chain is built from TRBV5-5 and TRBJ2-2; 7 positions match TRBD1. Per the germline V gene, CDR1 is SGHKS and CDR2 is YYEKEE (reference sequence). The CDR3 is 13 residues long. V trimming: 3 bases; J trimming: 8 bases; junction bases outside the gene matches: 4. CDR3 in DNA: TGTGCCAGCAGCTCGTCGACAGGGGGGGAGCTGTTTTTT. Its protein is CASSSSTGGELFF.

This chain links TRBV6-5 with TRBJ1-2; D unclear. The ends were cut back, 5 bases at V and 2 bases at J, with 12 bases in the middle. The germline CDR1 and CDR2 sequences are MNHEY and SVGAGI. CDR3 size: 14 residues. This chain's CDR3 is CASSRTGRNYGYTF. Here the CDR3 DNA reads TGTGCCAGCAGTCGGACGGGGAGGAACTATGGCTACACCTTC.

The chain couples TRBV7-3 to TRBJ2-1, with D possibly being TRBD1 (6 bases). This CDR3 is 14 amino acids long. Germline lookup yields CDR1 SGHTA and CDR2 FQGTGA. Trimming took off 5 bases at V and 0 bases at J, with 8 bases between the two ends. The CDR3 nucleotides read TGTGCCAGCAGCAGGGGGAGCTCCTACAATGAGCAGTTCTTC. Its protein product is CASSRGSSYNEQFF.

V gene TRBV7-2 combines with J gene TRBJ2-1; 8 bases agree with TRBD2. This CDR3 is built from 13 residues. Germline V gene data show CDR1 as SGHTA and CDR2 as FQGNSA. J was trimmed by 8 bases and V by 2 bases; bases with no gene match: 2. The DNA of the CDR3 is TGTGCCAGCAGCTTACGGGGGGGCGATGAGCAGTTCTTC. Protein sequence: CASSLRGGDEQFF.

The chain links TRBV19 to TRBJ1-4; D is undetermined. CDR1 is LNHDA, CDR2 SQIVND, per germline (reference sequence). Trimming pared 6 bases from V and 7 bases from J, leaving 6 bases between. The CDR3 contains 11 residues. The CDR3 is CASSNSEKLFF. In DNA form, the CDR3 reads TGTGCCAGTAGCAACTCTGAAAAACTGTTTTTT.

V and J are TRBV27 and TRBJ2-3; 8 bases line up with TRBD2. The junction had 16 bases not matched to a gene; V was cut back by 8 bases and J by 6 bases. Germline-derived CDR1 and CDR2 are MNHEY and SMNVEV (reference sequence). The CDR3 runs to 16 residues. The CDR3 DNA follows: TGTGCCAGCCGGCCAATTGCGGGGGGCCAGTCCGATACGCAGTATTTT. It specifies CASRPIAGGQSDTQYF.

The CDR3 bases are TGTGCCAGCAGGCCACAGGGGAGTACGGTGCAGTACTTC. Translation: CASRPQGSTVQYF. The rearrangement links TRBV6-5 to TRBJ2-7; TRBD1 aligns across 7 bases. Per germline, CDR1 MNHEY and CDR2 SVGAGI. The V gene end was trimmed by 6 bases and the J gene end by 9 bases; junction bases not matched to a gene: 11. This CDR3 comprises 13 residues.

The genes are TRBV7-9 and TRBJ2-2, with 8 positions matching TRBD2. CDR3 size: 15 residues. Germline CDR1 SEHNR, CDR2 FQNEAQ (reference sequence). V was clipped by 6 bases and J by 3 bases; unmatched bases: 6. The CDR3 nucleotides read TGTGCCAGCAGTCCCCGGGGGGGCGACACCGGGGAGCTGTTTTTT. This encodes CASSPRGGDTGELFF.

The V gene is TRBV6-1, the J gene TRBJ2-7, with 8 bases that match TRBD1. Losses at the gene ends were 6 bases for V and 2 bases for J; bases not matched to a gene: 9. Per the germline V gene, CDR1 is MNHNS and CDR2 is SASEGT. This CDR3 is built from 15 residues. DNA for the CDR3: TGTGCCAGCAGAAGCCCGACAGGGGCCACCTACGAGCAGTACTTC. Its protein product is CASRSPTGATYEQYF.

The chain combines TRBV2 with TRBJ1-5, with TRBD1 matching 7 bases. Germline CDR1 SNHLY, CDR2 FYNNEI. The CDR3 loop spans 15 amino acids. Trimming took 1 base from V and 2 from J; bases not matched to a gene: 2. The DNA of the CDR3 is TGTGCCAGCAGTGAAGAGGGGGCTGGCAATCAGCCCCAGCATTTT. Amino acid sequence: CASSEEGAGNQPQHF.

V gene TRBV5-1 combines with J gene TRBJ2-1, with 8 bases fitting TRBD2. The CDR3 consists of 12 residues. Per germline, CDR1 SGHRS and CDR2 YFSETQ. J gave up 10 bases and V 4 bases, and 4 bases lay outside the gene matches. The CDR3 DNA is TGCGCCAGCAGCCTACCTAGCGGGGAGCAGTTCTTC. It yields the protein CASSLPSGEQFF.